The clone carrying this T cell receptor (beta chain) occurred many times. Its antigen is not identified. The data stem from a study of CD8 T cells in ankylosing spondylitis. Study results and caveats: In ankylosing spondylitis patients, matched synovial fluid reportedly showed significant enrichment of disease-linked clones.

TCRdb processed the 5' RACE reads anew with MiXCR; each CDR3 protein has one entry. Altogether hundreds of thousands of distinct CDR3 sequences are present, roughly 20% being singletons, with the ten largest covering around 13%. Trimming cost V 2 bases and J 1 base, with 3 bases left between them. CDR1 MNHEY and CDR2 SVGAGI come from the germline V gene. CDR3 length: 13 amino acids. The specimen was blood, either unsorted or a sorted T cell fraction (not recorded which). This clonotype was sampled from a male donor with ankylosing spondylitis or in good health (not recorded which). This chain connects TRBV6-5 to TRBJ1-5, with unresolved D. Here the CDR3 reads CASSYGSNQPQHF. The CDR3 DNA follows: TGTGCCAGCAGTTACGGGAGCAATCAGCCCCAGCATTTT.